This passage covers 18 T cell receptor beta chains from one sample sequenced in a study of human T cells and chemical hapten exposure (dated by TCRdb to the early 2020s). The sample's time point label, decoded: patch test 3, about 24 weeks after DPC sensitization. The treatment or condition label, as the study defines it: therapeutic diphenylcyclopropenone sensitization with weekly scalp DPC. The library relied on RACE. Sequencing was carried out with a NextSeq 500. The public reads were run again by TCRdb, first through fastp at Q25 and then through MiXCR, and only productive beta chains were kept. Each CDR3 protein appears once, grouped with its most common genes and DNA. The sample table contains more than 70,000 distinct CDR3 sequences; only one count was recorded for 11% of them. Approximately 1% of the sample is held by the ten biggest clonotypes. The sample here was whole blood, taken in connection with sensitization to the hapten diphenylcyclopropenone (DPC). These receptors were collected from a woman aged 25 to 39 with alopecia areata. Some clones in this sample may be carry-over from other donors' samples.

This clonotype showed up just a few times. In DNA form, the CDR3 reads TGTGCCAGCAGCTTCAGGGCCTCTGGAAACACCATATATTTT. Protein: CASSFRASGNTIYF. The chain links TRBV9 to TRBJ1-3; the D gene is possibly TRBD1 (5 bases). V lost 4 bases and J 0 bases, leaving 8 bases between the germline ends. Germline CDR1 reads SGDLS; CDR2 reads YYNGEE. This CDR3 is 14 amino acids long.

The rearrangement links TRBV7-2 to TRBJ1-6; D gene ambiguous. Germline loops: CDR1 SGHTA, CDR2 FQGNSA. V gave up 5 bases and J gave up 14 bases, with 16 bases separating them. The CDR3 contains 13 residues. The CDR3 coding sequence is TGTGCCAGCAGCCCCCGCGCCCCCCTGACCCTCCACTTT. Its protein product is CASSPRAPLTLHF.

This sequence joins TRBV3-1 and TRBJ2-2; the D gene is possibly TRBD1 (6 bases). The ends were cut back, 1 base at V and 6 bases at J, with 9 bases in the middle. The CDR3 length is 14 residues. The V gene's germline CDR1 is LGHDT and CDR2 YNNKEL (reference sequence). The CDR3 nucleotides are TGTGCCAGCAGCCAAGGAGGGGGTTCCGGGGAGCTGTTTTTT. This gives the protein CASSQGGGSGELFF.

The chain joins TRBV28 to TRBJ2-1, with D possibly being TRBD2 (5 bases). The CDR3 is made up of 14 amino acids. V was cut by 8 bases and J by 6 bases, with 17 bases left in between. Germline CDR1 MDHEN, CDR2 SYDVKM. CDR3 region: CASGLTSRGNEQFF. CDR3 DNA sequence: TGTGCCAGCGGATTGACCAGCCGGGGCAATGAGCAGTTCTTC.

In its sample, this clonotype was seen many times. The V gene is TRBV12-3 or TRBV12-4, the J gene TRBJ1-2, with D tentatively TRBD1 (6 bases). The V end lost 0 bases, the J end lost 8 bases, and 19 bases lay between the germline ends. The CDR3 totals 16 residues. The DNA of the CDR3 is TGTGCCAGCAGTTTAGCCTCGGGGGCGGGGATGTTGGGCTACACCTTC. Translated, it gives CASSLASGAGMLGYTF.

There are many counts of this clonotype. The chain joins TRBV29-1 to TRBJ1-1; the D is unclear. This CDR3 is built from 12 residues. Germline V gives CDR1 SQVTM, CDR2 ANQGSEA. V was clipped by 6 bases and J by 1 base, with 9 bases between them. The CDR3 region has the DNA TGCAGCGTGGGCAGCCCGAACACTGAAGCTTTCTTT. It codes for CSVGSPNTEAFF.

This clonotype was counted at least ten times. CDR3 bases: TGTGCCAGCAGACTCCCCCAGGGTTTCTGGGGTGGCTACACCTTC. It translates to CASRLPQGFWGGYTF. The V gene is TRBV28, the J gene TRBJ1-2; D may be TRBD1 (5 bases). The CDR3 loop spans 15 amino acids. The germline V and J ends were trimmed by 6 bases and 7 bases, with 21 bases remaining between them. The V gene's germline CDR1 is MDHEN and CDR2 SYDVKM.

This clonotype was counted between two and nine times. The CDR3 spells CASSQPPLGQGDTDTQYF. Here the CDR3 DNA reads TGCGCCAGCAGCCAACCCCCTCTGGGCCAGGGTGATACAGATACGCAGTATTTT. The chain is built from TRBV4-1 and TRBJ2-3, with D perhaps TRBD1 (5 bases). Germline lookup yields CDR1 MGHRA and CDR2 YSYEKL. Trimming pared 2 bases from V and 3 bases from J, leaving 21 bases between. This CDR3 contains 18 residues.

The sample holds many counts of this clonotype. The V gene is TRBV20-1, the J gene TRBJ2-1; TRBD2 aligns across 12 bases. Germline CDR1 reads DFQATT; CDR2 reads SNEGSKA (reference sequence). V was pared by 5 bases and J by 6 bases, with 8 bases of the junction left unmatched. CDR3 length: 15 amino acids. In nucleotides, the CDR3 is TGCAGTGCTGGCCGACTAGCGGGGGTCGGCAATGAGCAGTTCTTC. Residues: CSAGRLAGVGNEQFF.

This clonotype was detected only a few times. The chain employs TRBV21-1 and TRBJ1-2. TRBV21-1 is a recognized pseudogene. The CDR3 has 12 amino acids. The CDR3 loop is CASSKEFYGYTF. CDR3 coding DNA: TGTGCCAGCAGCAAAGAGTTCTATGGCTACACCTTC.

This clonotype has a count of ten or more. The gene calls are TRBV5-8 and TRBJ1-6; D uncertain. This CDR3 contains 15 residues. Germline V gene sequence: CDR1 SGHTS, CDR2 YDEGEE. Trimming took 0 bases from V and 6 from J, leaving 10 bases between them. CDR3 protein: CASSLGRTINSPLHF. CDR3 nucleotides: TGTGCCAGCAGCTTGGGACGGACGATTAATTCACCCCTCCACTTT.

The chain uses TRBV20-1 and TRBJ2-1, with a possible D match to TRBD1 (6 bases). The length of the CDR3 is 13 residues. The germline V gene has CDR1 DFQATT and CDR2 SNEGSKA (reference sequence). Trimming pared 2 bases from V and 10 bases from J, leaving 15 bases between. CDR3 region: CSARLGTPNEQFF. CDR3 in DNA: TGCAGTGCTAGATTAGGGACACCAAACGAGCAGTTCTTC.

This clonotype has ten or more counts. The chain links TRBV20-1 to TRBJ2-1, with 13 bases aligning to TRBD2. CDR3 length equals 16 residues. The ends lost 7 bases at V and 8 bases at J; junction bases unmatched: 14. Germline V CDR1 and CDR2: DFQATT, SNEGSKA (reference sequence). This CDR3 is CSVVGLAGARADEQFF. The CDR3 DNA reads TGCAGTGTCGTAGGACTAGCGGGGGCTAGGGCTGATGAGCAGTTCTTC.

This clonotype has a handful of counts. The chain joins TRBV14 to TRBJ2-4; D gene uncertain. Trimming took off 3 bases at V and 0 bases at J, with 3 bases between the two ends. The CDR3 extends over 13 amino acids. Germline CDR1 reads SGHDN; CDR2 reads FVKESK. CDR3 loop: CASSQVAKNIQYF. The CDR3 bases are TGTGCCAGCAGCCAGGTAGCCAAAAACATTCAGTACTTC.

This chain joins TRBV7-6 and TRBJ2-2; D unresolved. Between the trimmed V and J ends, which lost 5 bases and 11 bases, there was a span of 15 bases. CDR3 length: 13 amino acids. CDR1 is SGHVS, CDR2 FNYEAQ, per germline. The CDR3: CASSLSPPSELFF. For the CDR3, the DNA is TGTGCCAGCAGCCTTTCCCCTCCCTCTGAGCTGTTTTTT.

The table lists this clonotype with many counts. V gene TRBV11-1 combines with J gene TRBJ2-4; possibly TRBD2 for D (5 bases). The CDR3 length is 15 residues. From germline, CDR1 is SGHAT and CDR2 FQDESV (reference sequence). V dropped 2 bases and J dropped 3 bases, with 11 bases sitting between them. The CDR3 DNA sequence: TGTGCCAGCAGCTTATCGCGGGTCGACAAAAACATTCAGTACTTC. This encodes CASSLSRVDKNIQYF.

This chain uses TRBV29-1 with TRBJ1-4; unclear D gene. CDR1 is SQVTM and CDR2 is ANQGSEA in the germline V gene. The CDR3 consists of 14 residues. Trimming took off 5 bases at V and 8 bases at J, with 18 bases between the two ends. The CDR3 here is CSVRLRGRSEKLFF. The DNA for the CDR3 is TGCAGCGTTCGTTTACGGGGTAGGAGCGAAAAACTGTTTTTT.

In its sample, this clonotype was seen a few times. This chain links TRBV2 with TRBJ2-7; TRBD1 matches 8 bases. V trimming: 6 bases; J trimming: 3 bases; junction bases outside the gene matches: 10. This CDR3 spans 15 amino acids. In germline, CDR1 is SNHLY, CDR2 FYNNEI. The CDR3 sequence: CASRATGGSFYEQYF. In DNA form, the CDR3 reads TGTGCCAGCAGGGCTACAGGGGGGTCCTTCTACGAGCAGTACTTC.